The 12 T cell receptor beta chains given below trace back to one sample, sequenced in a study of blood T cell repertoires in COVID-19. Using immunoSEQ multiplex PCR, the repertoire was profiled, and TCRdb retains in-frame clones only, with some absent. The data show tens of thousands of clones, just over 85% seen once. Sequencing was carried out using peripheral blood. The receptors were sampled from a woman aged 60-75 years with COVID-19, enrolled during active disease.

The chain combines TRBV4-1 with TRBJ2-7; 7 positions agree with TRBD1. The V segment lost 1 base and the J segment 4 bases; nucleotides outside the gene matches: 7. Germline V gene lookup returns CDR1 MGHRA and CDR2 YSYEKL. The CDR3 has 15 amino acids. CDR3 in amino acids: CASSQVRDRLYEQYF. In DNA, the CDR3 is TGCGCCAGCAGCCAAGTCCGGGACAGATTATACGAGCAGTACTTC.

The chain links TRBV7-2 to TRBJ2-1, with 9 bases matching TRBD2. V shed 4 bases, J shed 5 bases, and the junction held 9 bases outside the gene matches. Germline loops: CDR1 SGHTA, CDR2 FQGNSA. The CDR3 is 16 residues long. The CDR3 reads CASSSPWAGGDNEQFF. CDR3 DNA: TGTGCCAGCAGCTCCCCCTGGGCGGGAGGGGACAATGAGCAGTTCTTC.

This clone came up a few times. CDR3 amino acids: CASSPPTPKAYNEQFF. CDR3 DNA: TGTGCCAGCAGCCCACCGACTCCCAAAGCATACAATGAGCAGTTCTTC. This chain joins TRBV7-8 and TRBJ2-1; D is undetermined. The CDR3 sequence is 16 residues long. In germline, CDR1 is SGHVS, CDR2 FQNEAQ. V was cut by 5 bases and J by 4 bases, with 18 bases left in between.

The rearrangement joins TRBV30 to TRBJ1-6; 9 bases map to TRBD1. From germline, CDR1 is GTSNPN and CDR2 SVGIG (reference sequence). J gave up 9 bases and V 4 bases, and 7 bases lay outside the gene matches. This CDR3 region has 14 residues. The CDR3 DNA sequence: TGTGCCTGGAATCCGGGACAGGGCAGTTCACCCCTCCACTTT. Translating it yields CAWNPGQGSSPLHF.

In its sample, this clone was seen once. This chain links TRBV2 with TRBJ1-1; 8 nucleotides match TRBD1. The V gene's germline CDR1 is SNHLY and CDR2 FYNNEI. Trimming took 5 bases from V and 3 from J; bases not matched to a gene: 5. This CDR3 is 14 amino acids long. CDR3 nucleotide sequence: TGTGCCAGCAGTAACAGGGGGTCGGACACTGAAGCTTTCTTT. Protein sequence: CASSNRGSDTEAFF.

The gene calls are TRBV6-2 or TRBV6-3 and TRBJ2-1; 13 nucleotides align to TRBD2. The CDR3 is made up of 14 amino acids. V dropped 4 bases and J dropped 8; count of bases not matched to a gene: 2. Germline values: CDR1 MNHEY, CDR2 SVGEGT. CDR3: CASSFGLAGDEQFF. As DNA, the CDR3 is TGTGCCAGCAGTTTCGGACTAGCGGGAGATGAGCAGTTCTTC.

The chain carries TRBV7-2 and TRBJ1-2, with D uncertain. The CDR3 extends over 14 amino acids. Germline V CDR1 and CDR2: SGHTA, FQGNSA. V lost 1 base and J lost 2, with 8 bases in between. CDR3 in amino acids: CASSLGVRNYGYTF. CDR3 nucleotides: TGTGCCAGCAGCTTAGGGGTCAGGAACTATGGCTACACCTTC.

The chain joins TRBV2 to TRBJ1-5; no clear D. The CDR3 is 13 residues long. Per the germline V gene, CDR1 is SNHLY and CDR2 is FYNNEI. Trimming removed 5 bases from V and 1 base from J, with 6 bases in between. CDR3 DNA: TGTGCCAGCAGTCAACAGAGCAATCAGCCCCAGCATTTT. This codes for CASSQQSNQPQHF.

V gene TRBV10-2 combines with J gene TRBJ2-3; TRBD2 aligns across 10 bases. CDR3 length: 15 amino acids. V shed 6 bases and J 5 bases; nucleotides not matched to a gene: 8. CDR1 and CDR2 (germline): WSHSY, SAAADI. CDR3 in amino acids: CASRGGLAGGDTQYF. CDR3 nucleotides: TGCGCCAGCAGGGGTGGTTTAGCGGGAGGAGATACGCAGTATTTT.

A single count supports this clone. CDR3 nucleotides: TGCGCCAGCAGCTCCCGAGTCGATACGCAGTATTTT. As protein: CASSSRVDTQYF. The rearrangement links TRBV5-1 to TRBJ2-3; D gene ambiguous. The CDR3 has 12 amino acids. The ends were cut back, 3 bases at V and 6 bases at J, with 8 bases in the middle. Germline CDR1 SGHRS, CDR2 YFSETQ.

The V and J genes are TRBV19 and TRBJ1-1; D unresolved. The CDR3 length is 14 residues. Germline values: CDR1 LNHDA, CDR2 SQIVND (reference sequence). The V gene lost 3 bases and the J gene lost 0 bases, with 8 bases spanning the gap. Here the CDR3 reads CASSMYDLNTEAFF. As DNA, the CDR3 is TGTGCCAGTAGTATGTATGACTTGAACACTGAAGCTTTCTTT. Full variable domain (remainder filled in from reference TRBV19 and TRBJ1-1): DGGITQSPKYLFRKEGQNVTLSCEQNLNHDAMYWYRQDPGQGLRLIYYSQIVNDFQKGDIAEGYSVSREKKESFPLTVTSAQKNPTAFYLCASSMYDLNTEAFFGQGTRLTVV.

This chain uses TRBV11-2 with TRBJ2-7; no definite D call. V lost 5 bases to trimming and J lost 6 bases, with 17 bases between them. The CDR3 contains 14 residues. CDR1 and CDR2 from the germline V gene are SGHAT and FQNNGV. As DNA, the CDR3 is TGTGCCAGCAGCGCCCAGACAAGATCCGCCGAGCAGTACTTC. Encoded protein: CASSAQTRSAEQYF. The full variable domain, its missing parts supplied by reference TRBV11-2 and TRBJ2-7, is EAGVAQSPRYKIIEKRQSVAFWCNPISGHATLYWYQQILGQGPKLLIQFQNNGVVDDSQLPKDRFSAERLKGVDSTLKIQPAKLEDSAVYLCASSAQTRSAEQYFGPGTRLTVT.